The clone carrying this T cell receptor (beta chain) was observed once. The antigen remains unidentified. The data belong to a study of cytomegalovirus exposure and HLA in healthy donors. Study-level points and caveats: In vitro checks showed that a few CMV-associated chains really do target CMV antigens.

Primers included in the PCR were 60 Vbeta and 13 Jbeta primers. Sequencing used immunoSEQ multiplex PCR; TCRdb keeps in-frame clones, though not all of them. The table shows some 140,000 clones, with around 79% occurring only once. V lost 1 base and J lost 0, with 3 bases in between. The CDR3 has 13 residues. In germline, CDR1 is SGHTA, CDR2 FQGNSA. The rearrangement uses TRBV7-2 and TRBJ1-1; no clear D gene. The receptor's source is a man in his late teens or twenties in good health and CMV-seronegative. Material for sequencing was PBMCs. The CDR3 spells CASSLVMNTEAFF. The CDR3 region has the DNA TGTGCCAGCAGCTTAGTCATGAACACTGAAGCTTTCTTT.